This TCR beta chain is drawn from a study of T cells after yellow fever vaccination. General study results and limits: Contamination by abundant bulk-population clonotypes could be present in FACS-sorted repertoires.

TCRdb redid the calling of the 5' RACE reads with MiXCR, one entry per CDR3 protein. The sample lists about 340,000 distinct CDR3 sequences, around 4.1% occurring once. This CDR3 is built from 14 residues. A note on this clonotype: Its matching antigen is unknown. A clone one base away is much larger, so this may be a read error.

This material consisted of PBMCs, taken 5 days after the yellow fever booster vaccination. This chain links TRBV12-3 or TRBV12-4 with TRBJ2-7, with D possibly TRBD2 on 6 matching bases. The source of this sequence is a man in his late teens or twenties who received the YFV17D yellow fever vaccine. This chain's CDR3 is CSSTFRRTNYEQYV. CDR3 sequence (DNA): TGTTCCAGCACCTTCAGACGGACTAACTACGAGCAGTACGTC.